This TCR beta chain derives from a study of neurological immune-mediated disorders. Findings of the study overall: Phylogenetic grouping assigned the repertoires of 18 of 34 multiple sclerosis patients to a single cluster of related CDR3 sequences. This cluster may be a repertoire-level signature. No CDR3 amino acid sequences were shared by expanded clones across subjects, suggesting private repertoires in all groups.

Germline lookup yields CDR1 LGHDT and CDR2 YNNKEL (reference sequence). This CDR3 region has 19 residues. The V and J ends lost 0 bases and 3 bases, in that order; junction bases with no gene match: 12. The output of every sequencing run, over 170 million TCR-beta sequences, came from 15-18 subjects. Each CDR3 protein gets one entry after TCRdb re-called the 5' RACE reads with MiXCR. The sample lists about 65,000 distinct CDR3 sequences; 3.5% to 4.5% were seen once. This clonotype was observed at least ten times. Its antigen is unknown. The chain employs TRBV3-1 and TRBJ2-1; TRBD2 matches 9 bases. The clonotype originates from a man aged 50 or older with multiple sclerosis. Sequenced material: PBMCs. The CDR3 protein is CASSQEPMRRGGRYNEQFF. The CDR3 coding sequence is TGTGCCAGCAGCCAAGAACCAATGAGGCGGGGGGGCCGCTACAATGAGCAGTTCTTC.